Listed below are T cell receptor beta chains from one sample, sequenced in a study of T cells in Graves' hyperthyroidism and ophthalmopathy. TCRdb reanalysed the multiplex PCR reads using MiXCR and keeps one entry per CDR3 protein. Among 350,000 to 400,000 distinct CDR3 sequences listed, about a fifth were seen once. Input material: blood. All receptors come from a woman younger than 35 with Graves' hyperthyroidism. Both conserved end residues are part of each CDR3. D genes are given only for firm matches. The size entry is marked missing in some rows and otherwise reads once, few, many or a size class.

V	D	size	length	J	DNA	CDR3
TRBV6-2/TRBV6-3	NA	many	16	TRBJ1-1	TGTGCCAGCAGTTACACGACTCAGGGTGGAAACACTGAAGCTTTCTTT	CASSYTTQGGNTEAFF
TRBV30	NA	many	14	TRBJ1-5	TGTGCCTGGAGAATGCAGGGAGAAGGTCAGCCCCAGCATTTT	CAWRMQGEGQPQHF
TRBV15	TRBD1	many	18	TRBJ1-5	TGTGCCACCAGCAGGAGCCGGGACAGGGGCAATAGCAATCAGCCCCAGCATTTT	CATSRSRDRGNSNQPQHF
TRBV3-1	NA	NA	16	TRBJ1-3	TGTGCCAGCAGCCCCCTAGGCCCGGGGATCGGAAACACCATATATTTT	CASSPLGPGIGNTIYF
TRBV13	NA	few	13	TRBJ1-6	TGTGCCAGCAGAGGTTTTAGGGGTTCACCCCTCCACTTT	CASRGFRGSPLHF
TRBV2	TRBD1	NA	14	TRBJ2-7	TGTGCCAGCAGTGACCTGACAGGGGCCTACGAGCAGTACTTC	CASSDLTGAYEQYF
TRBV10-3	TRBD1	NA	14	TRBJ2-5	TGTGCCATCAGTGCCATGACAGGGCAAGAGACCCAGTACTTC	CAISAMTGQETQYF
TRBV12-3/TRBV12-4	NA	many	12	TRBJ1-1	TGTGCCAGCCCTAGCGAGCGTAGGGAAGCTTTCTTT	CASPSERREAFF
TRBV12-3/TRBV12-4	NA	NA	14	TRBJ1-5	TGTGCCAGCAGCTCGGCGGGGGGGAATCAGCCCCAGCATTTT	CASSSAGGNQPQHF
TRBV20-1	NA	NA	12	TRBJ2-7	TGCAGTGTGCCCAGCGCGTACTACGAGCAGTACTTC	CSVPSAYYEQYF
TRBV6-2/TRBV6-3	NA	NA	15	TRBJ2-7	TGTGCCAGCAGTTACAGGGGGGATCTGGACGACGAGCAGTACTTC	CASSYRGDLDDEQYF
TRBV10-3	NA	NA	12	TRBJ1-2	TGTGCCATCAGTGGAGAGAACTATGGCTACACCTTC	CAISGENYGYTF
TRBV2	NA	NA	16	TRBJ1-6	TGTGCCAGCGTGGTTATTCAGGGAGTAATAAGGTCACCCCTCCACTTT	CASVVIQGVIRSPLHF
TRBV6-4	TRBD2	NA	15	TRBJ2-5	TGTGCCAGCAGTGTGACTAGCGGAGCTCAAGAGACCCAGTACTTC	CASSVTSGAQETQYF
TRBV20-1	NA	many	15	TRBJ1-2	TGCAGTGCTAGGGCACAGGGAACTACGGACTATGGCTACACCTTC	CSARAQGTTDYGYTF
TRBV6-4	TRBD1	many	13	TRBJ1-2	TGTGCCAGCAGTGACCGGACAGGGGGCGGCTACACCTTC	CASSDRTGGGYTF
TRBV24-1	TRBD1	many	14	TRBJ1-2	TGTGCCACCAGTACACGGACAGGGAACTATGGCTACACCTTC	CATSTRTGNYGYTF
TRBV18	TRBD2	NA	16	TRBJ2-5	TGTGCCAGCTCACCAGGCGGACTAGCGGATAAAGAGACCCAGTACTTC	CASSPGGLADKETQYF
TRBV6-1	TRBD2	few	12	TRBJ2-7	TGTGCCAGCATCGGGGGGGGCTACGAGCAGTACTTC	CASIGGGYEQYF
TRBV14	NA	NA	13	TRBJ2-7	TGTGCCAGCGCTAGGAACTCCTACAATGAGCAGTACTTC	CASARNSYNEQYF
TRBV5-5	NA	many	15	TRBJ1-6	TGTGCCAGCAGCTTGTATGAGGGCTTTAACTCACCCCTCCACTTT	CASSLYEGFNSPLHF
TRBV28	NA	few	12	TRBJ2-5	TGTGCCAGCACCGGGAGAGGAGAGACCCAGTACTTC	CASTGRGETQYF
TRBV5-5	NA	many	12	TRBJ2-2	TGTGCCAGCAGCTCTGAAGGCGGGGAGCTGTTTTTT	CASSSEGGELFF
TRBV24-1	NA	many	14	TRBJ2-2	TGTGCCACCAGTGACAGGGGGAACACCGGGGAGCTGTTTTTT	CATSDRGNTGELFF
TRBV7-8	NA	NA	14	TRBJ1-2	TGTGCCAGCAGCTTACTTGAGATACGGGGGGGCTACACCTTC	CASSLLEIRGGYTF
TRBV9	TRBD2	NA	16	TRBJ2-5	TGTGCCAGCAGCGTATTTCCGACGAGGGAGGGAGAGACCCAGTACTTC	CASSVFPTREGETQYF
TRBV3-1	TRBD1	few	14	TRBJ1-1	TGTGCCAGCAGCACTACAGGGGTAGGGGCTGAAGCTTTCTTT	CASSTTGVGAEAFF
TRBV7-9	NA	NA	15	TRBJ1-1	TGTGCCAGCAGCTTAGTTTGGGGGCAGAACACTGAAGCTTTCTTT	CASSLVWGQNTEAFF
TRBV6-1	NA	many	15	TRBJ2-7	TGTGCCAGCAGTCCCAGTCCGGACGGCTACTACGAGCAGTACTTC	CASSPSPDGYYEQYF
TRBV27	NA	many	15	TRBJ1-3	TGTGCCAGCAGTGCAGGGAACAATGCTGGAAACACCATATATTTT	CASSAGNNAGNTIYF
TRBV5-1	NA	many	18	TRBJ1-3	TGCGCCAGCAGCCGAGGGCCGGGACGGATCTTCTCTGGAAACACCATATATTTT	CASSRGPGRIFSGNTIYF
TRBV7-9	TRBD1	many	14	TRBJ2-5	TGTGCCAGCAGCCCCCGGGACAGGGCAGAGACCCAGTACTTC	CASSPRDRAETQYF
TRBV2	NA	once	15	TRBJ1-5	TGTGCCAGCAGCTTAGACAGTCAGGGGAATCAGCCCCAGCATTTT	CASSLDSQGNQPQHF
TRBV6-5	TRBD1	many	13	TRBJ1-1	TGTGCCAGCAGTTCTAAGACAGGGACTGAAGCTTTCTTT	CASSSKTGTEAFF
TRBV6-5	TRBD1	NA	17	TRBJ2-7	TGTGCCAGCAGTTTACCCCCCGGCGGGACAGGGGGACACGAGCAGTACTTC	CASSLPPGGTGGHEQYF
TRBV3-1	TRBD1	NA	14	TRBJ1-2	TGTGCCAGCAGCCAAAGGGGGCCGACAGGGGGCTACACCTTC	CASSQRGPTGGYTF
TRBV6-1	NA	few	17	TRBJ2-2	TGTGCCAGCAGTGAAGCGGGGGGACCCACCCCGGGCGGGGAGCTGTTTTTT	CASSEAGGPTPGGELFF
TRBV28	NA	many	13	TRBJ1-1	TGTGCCACCACACTACAACTGGGCACTGAAGCTTTCTTT	CATTLQLGTEAFF
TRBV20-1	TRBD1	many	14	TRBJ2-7	TGCAGTGCTGGGCTTGGGACAGGGCTCTACGAGCAGTACTTC	CSAGLGTGLYEQYF
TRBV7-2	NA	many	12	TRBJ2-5	TGTGCCAGCAGCTTATTTCAAGAGACCCAGTACTTC	CASSLFQETQYF
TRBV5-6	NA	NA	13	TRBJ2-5	TGTGCCAGCAGCTTCGCTAGCCTCAAGACCCAGTACTTC	CASSFASLKTQYF
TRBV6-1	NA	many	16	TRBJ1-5	TGTGCCAGCAGTCCCCCGGCCGGATATAGCAATCAGCCCCAGCATTTT	CASSPPAGYSNQPQHF
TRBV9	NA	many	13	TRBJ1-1	TGTGCCAGCAGCGCCGAGGAACGAACTGAAGCTTTCTTT	CASSAEERTEAFF
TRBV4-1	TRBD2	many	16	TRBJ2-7	TGCGCCAGCAGCCCCAACGGGGTAGCGGGGGCCTACGAGCAGTACTTC	CASSPNGVAGAYEQYF
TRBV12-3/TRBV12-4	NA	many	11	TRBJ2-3	TGTGCCAGCAGTAGGGAGGATACGCAGTATTTT	CASSREDTQYF
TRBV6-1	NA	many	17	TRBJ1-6	TGTGCCAGCAGTGAATTCACAGGAGCCTTAACTACTTCACCCCTCCACTTT	CASSEFTGALTTSPLHF